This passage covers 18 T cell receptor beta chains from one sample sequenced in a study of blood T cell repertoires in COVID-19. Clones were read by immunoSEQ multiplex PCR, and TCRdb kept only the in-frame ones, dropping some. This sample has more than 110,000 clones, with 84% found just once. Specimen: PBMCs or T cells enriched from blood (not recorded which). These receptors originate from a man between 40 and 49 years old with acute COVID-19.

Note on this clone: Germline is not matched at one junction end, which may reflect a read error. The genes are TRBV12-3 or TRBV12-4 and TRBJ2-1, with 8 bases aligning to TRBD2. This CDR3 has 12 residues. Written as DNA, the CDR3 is TGTGCCAGCAACAATACGACTAGCGAAGCTCTCTTC. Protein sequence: CASNNTTSEALF.

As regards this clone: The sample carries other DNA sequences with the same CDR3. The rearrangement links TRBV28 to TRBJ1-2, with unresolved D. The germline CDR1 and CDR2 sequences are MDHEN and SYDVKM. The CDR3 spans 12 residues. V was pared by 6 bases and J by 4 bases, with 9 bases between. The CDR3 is CASRSPGYGYTF. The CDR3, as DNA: TGTGCCAGCAGGAGCCCGGGCTATGGCTACACCTTC.

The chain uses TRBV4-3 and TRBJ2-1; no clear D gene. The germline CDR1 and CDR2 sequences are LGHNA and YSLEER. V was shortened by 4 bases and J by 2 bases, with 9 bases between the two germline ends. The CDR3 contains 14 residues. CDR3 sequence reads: CASSPGVTYNEQFF. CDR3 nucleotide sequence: TGCGCCAGCAGCCCGGGTGTCACCTACAATGAGCAGTTCTTC.

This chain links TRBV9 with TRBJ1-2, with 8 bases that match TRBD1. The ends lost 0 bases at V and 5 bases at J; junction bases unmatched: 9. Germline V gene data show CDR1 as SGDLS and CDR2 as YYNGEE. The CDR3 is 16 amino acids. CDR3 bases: TGTGCCAGCAGCGTAGAAGGTACAGGGGGATTTTATGGCTACACCTTC. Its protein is CASSVEGTGGFYGYTF.

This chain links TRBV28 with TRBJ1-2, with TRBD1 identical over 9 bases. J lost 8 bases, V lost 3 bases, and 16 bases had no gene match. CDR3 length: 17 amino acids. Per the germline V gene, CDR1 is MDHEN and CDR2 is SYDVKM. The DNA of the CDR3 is TGTGCCAGCAGTTTTAACCGGGACAGGGACTTTTTATCCGGCTACACCTTC. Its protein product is CASSFNRDRDFLSGYTF.

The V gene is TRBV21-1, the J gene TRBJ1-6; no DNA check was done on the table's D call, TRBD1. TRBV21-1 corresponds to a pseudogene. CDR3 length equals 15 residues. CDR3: CASSTTRTGGSPLHF. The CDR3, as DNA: TGTGCCAGCAGCACAACCCGGACAGGGGGATCACCCCTCCACTTT.

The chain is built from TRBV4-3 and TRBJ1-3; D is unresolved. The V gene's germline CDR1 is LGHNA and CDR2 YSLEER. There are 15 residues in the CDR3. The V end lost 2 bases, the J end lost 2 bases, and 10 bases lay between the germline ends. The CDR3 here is CASSQKRSPGNTIYF. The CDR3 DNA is TGCGCCAGCAGCCAAAAGAGAAGCCCTGGAAACACCATATATTTT.

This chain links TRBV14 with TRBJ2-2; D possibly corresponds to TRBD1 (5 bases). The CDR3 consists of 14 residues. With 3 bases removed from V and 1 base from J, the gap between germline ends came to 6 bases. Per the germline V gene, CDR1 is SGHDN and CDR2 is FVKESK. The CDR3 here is CASSQTVNTGELFF. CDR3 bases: TGTGCCAGCAGCCAGACAGTGAACACCGGGGAGCTGTTTTTT.

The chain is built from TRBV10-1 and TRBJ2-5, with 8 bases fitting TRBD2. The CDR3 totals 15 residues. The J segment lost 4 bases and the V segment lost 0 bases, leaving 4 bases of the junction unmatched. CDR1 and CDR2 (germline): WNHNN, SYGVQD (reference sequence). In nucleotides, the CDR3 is TGCGCCAGCAGTGAGTCAATTAGCGGGATAGAGACCCAGTACTTC. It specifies CASSESISGIETQYF.

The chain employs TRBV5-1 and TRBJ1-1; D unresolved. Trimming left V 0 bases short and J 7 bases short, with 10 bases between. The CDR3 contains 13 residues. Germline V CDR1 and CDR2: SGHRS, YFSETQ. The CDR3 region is CASSLEQDLEAFF. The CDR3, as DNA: TGCGCCAGCAGCTTGGAACAAGATCTTGAAGCTTTCTTT.

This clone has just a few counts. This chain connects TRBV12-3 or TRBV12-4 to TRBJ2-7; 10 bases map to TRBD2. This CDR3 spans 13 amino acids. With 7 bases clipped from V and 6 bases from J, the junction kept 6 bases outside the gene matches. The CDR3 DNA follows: TGTGCCAGCACAACTAGCGGGAATGGCGAGCAGTACTTC. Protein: CASTTSGNGEQYF.

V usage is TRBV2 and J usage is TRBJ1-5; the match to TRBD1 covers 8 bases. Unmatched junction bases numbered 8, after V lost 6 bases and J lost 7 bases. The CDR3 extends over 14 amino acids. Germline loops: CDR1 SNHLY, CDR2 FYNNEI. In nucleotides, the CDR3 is TGTGCCAGCAGCGCGGACAGGGCGCGACAGCCCCAGCATTTT. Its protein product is CASSADRARQPQHF.

The CDR3 sequence is CASSPGQGRSYGYTF. In nucleotides, the CDR3 is TGTGCCAGCAGCCCCGGACAGGGGCGCTCCTATGGCTACACCTTC. The chain joins TRBV3-1 (or the pseudogene TRBV3-2) to TRBJ1-2, with 9 bases lining up with TRBD1. This CDR3 comprises 15 residues. Germline V gene data show CDR1 as LGHDT and CDR2 as YNNKEL (reference sequence). The junction had 7 bases not matched to a gene; V was cut back by 4 bases and J by 4 bases.

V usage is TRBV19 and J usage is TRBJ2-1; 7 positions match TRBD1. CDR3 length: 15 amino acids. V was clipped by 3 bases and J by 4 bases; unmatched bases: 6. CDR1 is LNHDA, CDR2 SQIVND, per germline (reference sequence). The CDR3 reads CASSIGDSLYNEQFF. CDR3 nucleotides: TGTGCCAGTAGTATTGGGGACAGTCTTTACAATGAGCAGTTCTTC.

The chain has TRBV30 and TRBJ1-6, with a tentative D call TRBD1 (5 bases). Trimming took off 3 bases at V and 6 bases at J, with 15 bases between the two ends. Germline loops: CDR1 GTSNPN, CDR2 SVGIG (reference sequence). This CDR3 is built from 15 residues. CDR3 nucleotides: TGTGCCTGGAGCGGGTGGCCCGGGGGTAATTCACCCCTCCACTTT. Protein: CAWSGWPGGNSPLHF. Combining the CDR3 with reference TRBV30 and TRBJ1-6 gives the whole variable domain SQTIHQWPATLVQPVGSPLSLECTVEGTSNPNLYWYRQAAGRGLQLLFYSVGIGQISSEVPQNLSASRPQDRQFILSSKKLLLSDSGFYLCAWSGWPGGNSPLHFGNGTRLTVT.

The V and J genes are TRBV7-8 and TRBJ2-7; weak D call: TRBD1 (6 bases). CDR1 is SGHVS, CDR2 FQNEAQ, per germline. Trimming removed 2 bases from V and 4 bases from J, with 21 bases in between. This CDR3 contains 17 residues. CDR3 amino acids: CASSLFTVGQLEYEQYF. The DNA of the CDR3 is TGTGCCAGCAGCTTATTTACCGTAGGACAGCTCGAGTACGAGCAGTACTTC.

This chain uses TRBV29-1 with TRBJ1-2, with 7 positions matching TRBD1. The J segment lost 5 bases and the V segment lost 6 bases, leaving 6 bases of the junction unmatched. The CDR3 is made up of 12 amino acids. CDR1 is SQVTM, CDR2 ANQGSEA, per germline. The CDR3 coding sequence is TGCAGCGTCGAGACAGGGATTTATGGCTACACCTTC. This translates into CSVETGIYGYTF. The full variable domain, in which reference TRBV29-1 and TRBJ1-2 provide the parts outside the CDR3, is SAVISQKPSRDICQRGTSLTIQCQVDSQVTMMFWYRQQPGQSLTLIATANQGSEATYESGFVIDKFPISRPNLTFSTLTVSNMSPEDSSIYLCSVETGIYGYTFGSGTRLTVV.

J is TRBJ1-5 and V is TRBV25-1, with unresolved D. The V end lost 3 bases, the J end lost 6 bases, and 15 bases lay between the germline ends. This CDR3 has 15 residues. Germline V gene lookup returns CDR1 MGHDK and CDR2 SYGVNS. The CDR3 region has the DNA TGTGCCAGCAGTGAGTCTGATTTCGGAGTTCAGCCCCAGCATTTT. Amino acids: CASSESDFGVQPQHF.